This T cell receptor (beta chain) stems from a study of blood T cell repertoires in COVID-19. Repertoires were generated with immunoSEQ multiplex PCR, while TCRdb's copy carries only in-frame clones and drops some. The sample has 400,000 to 500,000 clones, about nine tenths seen once. The ends lost 6 bases at V and 0 bases at J; junction bases unmatched: 3. CDR1 is SGHVS and CDR2 is FQNEAQ in the germline V gene. This CDR3 region has 14 residues. The sequence derives from a woman aged 30 to 39 with active or convalescent COVID-19. Sequencing was done on a sample of peripheral blood. The chain has TRBV7-8 and TRBJ1-1; TRBD1 agrees at 8 bases. The CDR3 protein is CASRRGQVNTEAFF. The CDR3 DNA reads as TGTGCCAGCAGGAGGGGACAGGTGAACACTGAAGCTTTCTTT.